The 27 T cell receptor beta chains reported below all come from one sample, sequenced in a study of shared clonotypes between healthy human individuals. Measured with immunoSEQ multiplex PCR; TCRdb has only the in-frame clones, and not every one. Seen here are some 320,000 clones, 80% to 90% observed once, and the top ten hold 15% to 20%. The sequenced material came from memory CD8+ T cells sorted from blood. The sample's subset: CD45RO+ cells pooled with CCR7-negative TemRA cells. These receptors were obtained from a young man in good health.

J is TRBJ2-5 and V is TRBV27, with TRBD1 matching over 7 bases. The CDR3 length is 14 residues. Germline assignment: CDR1 MNHEY and CDR2 SMNVEV (reference sequence). V shed 5 bases and J 2 bases; nucleotides not matched to a gene: 5. The CDR3 DNA sequence: TGTGCCAGCAGTAGGGGACAGACGCAAGAGACCCAGTACTTC. Protein: CASSRGQTQETQYF.

This clone was counted a single time. The V call is TRBV5-6, the J call TRBJ2-4; tentative D call: TRBD2 (6 bases). This CDR3 region has 11 residues. The germline CDR1 and CDR2 sequences are SGHDT and YYEEEE. Trimming left V 4 bases short and J 9 bases short, with 8 bases between. The CDR3 spells CASSLEGIQYF. CDR3 in DNA: TGTGCCAGCAGCCTGGAGGGCATTCAGTACTTC. Full variable domain (remainder filled in from reference TRBV5-6 and TRBJ2-4): DAGVTQSPTHLIKTRGQQVTLRCSPKSGHDTVSWYQQALGQGPQFIFQYYEEEERQRGNFPDRFSGHQFPNYSSELNVNALLLGDSALYLCASSLEGIQYFGAGTRLSVL.

The chain has TRBV28 and TRBJ1-5; D gene unclear. Germline V CDR1 and CDR2: MDHEN, SYDVKM. The CDR3 extends over 15 amino acids. V was cut by 3 bases and J by 0 bases, with 9 bases left in between. The CDR3 nucleotides are TGTGCCAGCAGTTTTCAGGACTATAGCAATCAGCCCCAGCATTTT. Encoded protein: CASSFQDYSNQPQHF. The entire variable domain, with the rest obtained from reference TRBV28 and TRBJ1-5, is as follows: DVKVTQSSRYLVKRTGEKVFLECVQDMDHENMFWYRQDPGLGLRLIYFSYDVKMKEKGDIPEGYSVSREKKERFSLILESASTNQTSMYLCASSFQDYSNQPQHFGDGTRLSIL.

This chain joins TRBV6-1 and TRBJ1-5, with D perhaps matching TRBD1 (5 bases). From germline, CDR1 is MNHNS and CDR2 SASEGT. V lost 7 bases to trimming and J lost 2 bases, with 12 bases between them. The CDR3 is made up of 14 amino acids. This CDR3 reads CASTHLQGNQPQHF. In DNA form, the CDR3 reads TGTGCCAGCACCCACCTACAGGGCAATCAGCCCCAGCATTTT.

This clone was observed a single time. The J gene is TRBJ1-1, the V gene TRBV15; D is perhaps TRBD1 (5 bases). The CDR3 consists of 12 residues. Germline V CDR1 and CDR2: LNHNV, YYDKDF (reference sequence). The ends were cut back, 5 bases at V and 2 bases at J, with 6 bases in the middle. CDR3 residues: CATSDSNTEAFF. CDR3 in DNA: TGTGCCACCAGCGACAGCAACACTGAAGCTTTCTTT.

J is TRBJ2-3 and V is TRBV9; D might be TRBD2 (6 bases). Trimming shortened V by 0 bases and J by 3 bases, and 11 bases separated the two germline ends. The CDR3 loop spans 15 amino acids. The germline gives CDR1 SGDLS, CDR2 YYNGEE. CDR3 nucleotides: TGTGCCAGCAGCGTAGCTAGCGAGGCTACAGATACGCAGTATTTT. It yields the protein CASSVASEATDTQYF. The full variable domain, rest sourced from reference TRBV9 and TRBJ2-3, is DSGVTQTPKHLITATGQRVTLRCSPRSGDLSVYWYQQSLDQGLQFLIQYYNGEERAKGNILERFSAQQFPDLHSELNLSSLELGDSALYFCASSVASEATDTQYFGPGTRLTVL.

The chain is built from TRBV19 and TRBJ2-1; D uncertain. The CDR3 length is 13 residues. Germline CDR1 reads LNHDA; CDR2 reads SQIVND (reference sequence). V lost 3 bases and J lost 9, with 12 bases in between. CDR3 sequence reads: CASSMSLSFEQFF. The CDR3 DNA reads as TGTGCCAGTAGTATGAGTCTCTCATTTGAGCAGTTCTTC.

The chain uses TRBV9 and TRBJ2-1; D unresolved. This CDR3 is built from 15 residues. In germline, CDR1 is SGDLS, CDR2 YYNGEE. V was pared by 4 bases and J by 0 bases, with 11 bases between. The CDR3 nucleotides are TGTGCCAGCAGCCCCGGCTTGGCCTCCTACAATGAGCAGTTCTTC. It yields the protein CASSPGLASYNEQFF. Full variable domain (outside the CDR3, taken from reference TRBV9 and TRBJ2-1): DSGVTQTPKHLITATGQRVTLRCSPRSGDLSVYWYQQSLDQGLQFLIQYYNGEERAKGNILERFSAQQFPDLHSELNLSSLELGDSALYFCASSPGLASYNEQFFGPGTRLTVL.

The J gene is TRBJ2-1, the V gene TRBV5-4, with 10 bases lining up with TRBD1. Losses at the gene ends were 3 bases for V and 8 bases for J; bases not matched to a gene: 5. Looked up from germline, CDR1 is SGHNT and CDR2 is YYREEE (reference sequence). This CDR3 has 14 amino acids. The chain's CDR3 is CASSSRQGAHEQFF. The CDR3 nucleotides are TGTGCCAGCAGCTCGCGACAGGGGGCCCATGAGCAGTTCTTC.

The sample holds one count of this clone. The chain recombines TRBV27 with TRBJ1-6, with D uncertain. The CDR3 extends over 12 amino acids. Deletions cut 6 bases from V and 8 bases from J, with 8 bases between. From germline, CDR1 is MNHEY and CDR2 SMNVEV (reference sequence). CDR3 residues: CASREADSPLHF. The CDR3 DNA is TGTGCCAGCAGAGAGGCAGATTCACCCCTCCACTTT.

The chain uses TRBV28 and TRBJ2-2; D is unclear. This CDR3 is built from 14 residues. CDR1 is MDHEN, CDR2 SYDVKM, per germline. With 3 bases removed from V and 0 bases from J, the gap between germline ends came to 5 bases. The CDR3 coding sequence is TGTGCCAGCAGTTTCGTCGCGAACACCGGGGAGCTGTTTTTT. It specifies CASSFVANTGELFF.

The chain employs TRBV6-5 and TRBJ2-2; no clear D. V was trimmed by 1 base and J by 6 bases, leaving 9 bases between them. This CDR3 contains 14 residues. Germline CDR1 MNHEY, CDR2 SVGAGI. CDR3 DNA: TGTGCCAGCAGTTACTTTACTCTGTCCGGGGAGCTGTTTTTT. This sequence encodes CASSYFTLSGELFF.

This clone appeared once. The gene calls are TRBV4-3 and TRBJ1-1; 10 nucleotides align to TRBD1. The trim removed 1 base at V and 5 bases at J, leaving 4 bases unmatched. Germline values: CDR1 LGHNA, CDR2 YSLEER. The CDR3 runs to 15 residues. The DNA of the CDR3 is TGCGCCAGCAGCCAAGGATCGGACAGGGGGACTGAAGCTTTCTTT. This encodes CASSQGSDRGTEAFF.

The chain is built from TRBV5-1 and TRBJ2-5; D may be TRBD1 or TRBD2 (6 bases each). The V and J ends lost 3 bases and 2 bases respectively, with 11 bases between them. The CDR3 contains 14 residues. Germline CDR1 reads SGHRS; CDR2 reads YFSETQ. CDR3 in DNA: TGCGCCAGCAGCTGGGGGGACAATCAAGAGACCCAGTACTTC. This sequence encodes CASSWGDNQETQYF.

J is TRBJ2-7 and V is TRBV7-3; 9 positions match TRBD1. CDR3 length equals 15 residues. CDR1 is SGHTA and CDR2 is FQGTGA in the germline V gene. With 3 bases clipped from V and 0 bases from J, the junction kept 3 bases outside the gene matches. The CDR3 region is CASSFGQGSSYEQYF. Written as DNA, the CDR3 is TGTGCCAGCAGCTTCGGACAGGGGAGCTCCTACGAGCAGTACTTC.

This chain uses TRBV19 with TRBJ2-7, with 10 positions matching TRBD1. CDR1 is LNHDA, CDR2 SQIVND, per germline (reference sequence). This CDR3 contains 14 residues. V lost 8 bases and J lost 4; bases outside the gene matches: 8. DNA for the CDR3: TGTGCCAGTTGTCCCGGGACAGGGGCGTACGAGCAGTACTTC. This codes for CASCPGTGAYEQYF.

This chain joins TRBV30 and TRBJ2-1; D possibly corresponds to TRBD1 (5 bases). CDR1 and CDR2 (germline): GTSNPN, SVGIG (reference sequence). Trimming took off 0 bases at V and 6 bases at J, with 12 bases between the two ends. CDR3 length: 14 amino acids. The CDR3 bases are TGTGCCTGGAGTGTAGGGCAGGGCGGCAATGAGCAGTTCTTC. This gives the protein CAWSVGQGGNEQFF. Full variable domain (missing parts from reference TRBV30 and TRBJ2-1): SQTIHQWPATLVQPVGSPLSLECTVEGTSNPNLYWYRQAAGRGLQLLFYSVGIGQISSEVPQNLSASRPQDRQFILSSKKLLLSDSGFYLCAWSVGQGGNEQFFGPGTRLTVL.

J is TRBJ2-7 and V is TRBV7-9, with a tentative D call TRBD2 (6 bases). CDR1 and CDR2 (germline): SEHNR, FQNEAQ (reference sequence). V lost 5 bases to trimming and J lost 5 bases, with 10 bases between them. CDR3 length: 12 residues. CDR3 nucleotide sequence: TGTGCCAGCAGCCCGGGACTTCACGAGCAGTACTTC. As protein: CASSPGLHEQYF.

The chain has TRBV25-1 and TRBJ2-7; 9 nucleotides match TRBD1. V trimming: 1 base; J trimming: 6 bases; junction bases outside the gene matches: 7. Germline V lookup: CDR1 MGHDK, CDR2 SYGVNS. This CDR3 has 15 amino acids. In DNA form, the CDR3 reads TGTGCCAGCAGTGAATTCATTGGACAGGGGTCCGAGCAGTACTTC. Its translation is CASSEFIGQGSEQYF.

A word on this clone: This likely reflects a read error, since a far larger clone is one base away. The chain is built from TRBV11-3 and TRBJ2-2; the D is unclear. Germline V CDR1 and CDR2: SGHNT, YENEEA. This CDR3 contains 12 residues. The V gene lost 4 bases and the J gene lost 4 bases, with 4 bases spanning the gap. The CDR3 sequence: CASSWGTGELFF. Written as DNA, the CDR3 is TGTGCCAGCAGCTGGGGCACCGGGGAGCTGTTTTTT.

This chain links TRBV4-3 with TRBJ2-7; D is unresolved. The CDR3 length is 15 residues. CDR1 and CDR2 (germline): LGHNA, YSLEER. Trimming stripped 1 base from V and 0 bases from J, with 10 bases between. The CDR3 DNA follows: TGCGCCAGCAGCCAAGCTATAGCAGCCTCCTACGAGCAGTACTTC. Protein: CASSQAIAASYEQYF.

CDR3 sequence (DNA): TGTGCCAGCAGCAGCGAGGTGGGCCAGGAGAACACTGAAGCTTTCTTT. Its translation is CASSSEVGQENTEAFF. The chain recombines TRBV5-6 with TRBJ1-1, with no clear D. CDR3 length equals 16 residues. Per the germline V gene, CDR1 is SGHDT and CDR2 is YYEEEE. Trimming took off 4 bases at V and 1 base at J, with 17 bases between the two ends.

This clone was seen a single time. The identical CDR3 is also encoded by other nucleotide sequences in the sample. CDR3 residues: CASSFGGSYEQYF. The CDR3 nucleotides read TGCGCCAGCAGCTTTGGTGGCTCCTACGAGCAGTACTTC. V usage is TRBV5-1 and J usage is TRBJ2-7; no clear D gene. V lost 2 bases to trimming and J lost 0 bases, with 6 bases between them. The CDR3 spans 13 residues. CDR1 and CDR2 (germline): SGHRS, YFSETQ. Based on the CDR3 plus reference TRBV5-1 and TRBJ2-7, the full variable domain is KAGVTQTPRYLIKTRGQQVTLSCSPISGHRSVSWYQQTPGQGLQFLFEYFSETQRNKGNFPGRFSGRQFSNSRSEMNVSTLELGDSALYLCASSFGGSYEQYFGPGTRLTVT.

The gene calls are TRBV27 and TRBJ1-1; 10 bases line up with TRBD1. The germline CDR1 and CDR2 sequences are MNHEY and SMNVEV (reference sequence). The CDR3 is made up of 16 amino acids. The V gene end was trimmed by 0 bases and the J gene end by 5 bases; junction bases not matched to a gene: 6. In DNA form, the CDR3 reads TGTGCCAGCAGTTTATCCGCCGGGACAGGGGAGACTGAAGCTTTCTTT. Translation: CASSLSAGTGETEAFF.

This chain links TRBV6-5 with TRBJ2-1; TRBD2 aligns across 9 bases. The CDR3 runs 15 residues. The trim removed 6 bases at V and 5 bases at J, leaving 8 bases unmatched. CDR1 MNHEY and CDR2 SVGAGI come from the germline V gene. The CDR3 is CASSAASGAHNEQFF. The CDR3 DNA sequence: TGTGCCAGCAGCGCAGCTAGCGGGGCACACAATGAGCAGTTCTTC.

Here the CDR3 DNA reads TGCGCCAGCAGTGGGGAGAACGAAGAAAAACTGTTTTTT. It specifies CASSGENEEKLFF. This chain uses TRBV5-1 with TRBJ1-4; D remains unclear. The CDR3 sequence is 13 residues long. The V gene's germline CDR1 is SGHRS and CDR2 YFSETQ. Trimming pared 5 bases from V and 8 bases from J, leaving 13 bases between.

The V call is TRBV10-2, the J call TRBJ2-7; 8 nucleotides align to TRBD1. Germline CDR1 WSHSY, CDR2 SAAADI. V lost 10 bases and J lost 7; bases outside the gene matches: 6. CDR3 length: 11 amino acids. CDR3: CATQGAWEQYF. The CDR3 region has the DNA TGCGCCACCCAGGGGGCGTGGGAGCAGTACTTC.